Listed below are T cell receptor beta chains from one sample, sequenced in a study of blood T cell repertoires in COVID-19. Measured with immunoSEQ multiplex PCR; TCRdb has only the in-frame clones, and not every one. The table shows more than 200,000 clones, with approximately 88% occurring only once. What was sequenced was peripheral blood. The receptors shown here come from a young woman with COVID-19, enrolled during active disease. Each CDR3 is given with its conserved first and last residue. D genes are given only for firm matches. Clone size, where shown, is once, few, many, or a class for clones that have expanded.

d_call: TRBD1
j_call: TRBJ1-4
v_call: TRBV9
cdr3_length: 16
clone_size: once
cdr3_nt: TGTGCCAGCGGGACAGGCCATGGGGCAACTAATGAAAAACTGTTTTTT
cdr3_aa: CASGTGHGATNEKLFF

d_call: TRBD2
j_call: TRBJ2-4
v_call: TRBV4-1
cdr3_length: 18
clone_size: NA
cdr3_nt: TGCGCCAGCAGCCAAGTTCTACTTTCCGGGACTAGATCGTACATTCAGTACTTC
cdr3_aa: CASSQVLLSGTRSYIQYF

d_call: NA
j_call: TRBJ1-6
v_call: TRBV4-1
cdr3_length: 16
clone_size: NA
cdr3_nt: TGCGCCAGCAGCCGGGAGGGACGCCAGCATAATTCACCCCTCCACTTT
cdr3_aa: CASSREGRQHNSPLHF

d_call: NA
j_call: TRBJ1-6
v_call: TRBV5-1
cdr3_length: 14
clone_size: few
cdr3_nt: TGCGCCAGCAGCTTGGGAGTAGATAATTCACCCCTCCACTTT
cdr3_aa: CASSLGVDNSPLHF

d_call: TRBD1
j_call: TRBJ2-3
v_call: TRBV10-1
cdr3_length: 16
clone_size: NA
cdr3_nt: TGCGCCAGCAGTCCCTACGGGACAGGGGGTTCGGATACGCAGTATTTT
cdr3_aa: CASSPYGTGGSDTQYF

d_call: TRBD2
j_call: TRBJ2-2
v_call: TRBV6-6
cdr3_length: 15
clone_size: few
cdr3_nt: TGTGCCAGCAGTCGGACTAGCCTCGTTACCGGGGAGCTGTTTTTT
cdr3_aa: CASSRTSLVTGELFF

d_call: NA
j_call: TRBJ1-4
v_call: TRBV6-2/TRBV6-3
cdr3_length: 15
clone_size: NA
cdr3_nt: TGTGCCAGCAGTGCAGACAAACCAACTAATGAAAAACTGTTTTTT
cdr3_aa: CASSADKPTNEKLFF

d_call: TRBD1
j_call: TRBJ1-6
v_call: TRBV28
cdr3_length: 16
clone_size: NA
cdr3_nt: TGTGCCAGCAGCAAGACAGGGTCCTCCTATAATTCACCCCTCCACTTT
cdr3_aa: CASSKTGSSYNSPLHF

d_call: TRBD1
j_call: TRBJ1-3
v_call: TRBV19
cdr3_length: 16
clone_size: NA
cdr3_nt: TGTGCCAGTAGCGAAACAGGGGGCGCGTCTGGAAACACCATATATTTT
cdr3_aa: CASSETGGASGNTIYF

d_call: TRBD1
j_call: TRBJ1-2
v_call: TRBV6-1
cdr3_length: 15
clone_size: NA
cdr3_nt: TGTGCCAGCAGTGAACTGACACAGGGGGACTATGGCTACACCTTC
cdr3_aa: CASSELTQGDYGYTF

d_call: NA
j_call: TRBJ1-1
v_call: TRBV28
cdr3_length: 14
clone_size: NA
cdr3_nt: TGTGCCAGCAGTTCGCCCCAGGGGAACACTGAAGCTTTCTTT
cdr3_aa: CASSSPQGNTEAFF

d_call: NA
j_call: TRBJ2-5
v_call: TRBV19
cdr3_length: 16
clone_size: NA
cdr3_nt: TGTGCCAGTAGTATTGGTATTCGGAGACAGCAAGAGACCCAGTACTTC
cdr3_aa: CASSIGIRRQQETQYF

d_call: TRBD1
j_call: TRBJ1-3
v_call: TRBV5-8
cdr3_length: 13
clone_size: few
cdr3_nt: TGTGCCAGCAGCTCGGGACAGAGCTACACCATATATTTT
cdr3_aa: CASSSGQSYTIYF

d_call: NA
j_call: TRBJ1-5
v_call: TRBV19
cdr3_length: 12
clone_size: NA
cdr3_nt: TGTGCCAGTAGACAGGTCAATCAGCCCCAGCATTTT
cdr3_aa: CASRQVNQPQHF

d_call: TRBD2
j_call: TRBJ2-3
v_call: TRBV5-1
cdr3_length: 19
clone_size: NA
cdr3_nt: TGCGCCAGCAGCTTGGAGGAGCGGGAGGGCCAAGGGGGCACAGATACGCAGTATTTT
cdr3_aa: CASSLEEREGQGGTDTQYF

d_call: TRBD2
j_call: TRBJ2-5
v_call: TRBV6-5
cdr3_length: 15
clone_size: NA
cdr3_nt: TGTGCCAGCAGTTACTCGGCGGGGGTACAAGAGACCCAGTACTTC
cdr3_aa: CASSYSAGVQETQYF

d_call: TRBD1
j_call: TRBJ1-2
v_call: TRBV10-3
cdr3_length: 17
clone_size: NA
cdr3_nt: TGTGCCATCAGTGCCTCCCCGGGACAGGGGTCTGGATATGGCTACACCTTC
cdr3_aa: CAISASPGQGSGYGYTF

d_call: NA
j_call: TRBJ2-3
v_call: TRBV5-5
cdr3_length: 15
clone_size: NA
cdr3_nt: TGTGCCAGCAGCTTGGAAGAGACAGGAGTGGATACGCAGTATTTT
cdr3_aa: CASSLEETGVDTQYF

d_call: TRBD2
j_call: TRBJ2-3
v_call: TRBV10-3
cdr3_length: 15
clone_size: NA
cdr3_nt: TGTGCCATCAGTGAGTCAGCGGGGGGGTTGGATACGCAGTATTTT
cdr3_aa: CAISESAGGLDTQYF

d_call: TRBD1
j_call: TRBJ1-2
v_call: TRBV27
cdr3_length: 14
clone_size: few
cdr3_nt: TGTGCCAGCAGTATCAACAGGGGGCGGAGTGGCTACACCTTC
cdr3_aa: CASSINRGRSGYTF

d_call: TRBD1
j_call: TRBJ1-4
v_call: TRBV4-3
cdr3_length: 14
clone_size: NA
cdr3_nt: TGCGCCAGCTCCCGGACAGGGGGAAATGAAAAACTGTTTTTT
cdr3_aa: CASSRTGGNEKLFF

d_call: TRBD1
j_call: TRBJ1-4
v_call: TRBV3-1/TRBV3-2
cdr3_length: 14
clone_size: once
cdr3_nt: TGTGCCAGCATGACAGGGGGCAGAGGGGAAAAACTGTTTTTT
cdr3_aa: CASMTGGRGEKLFF

d_call: NA
j_call: TRBJ2-1
v_call: TRBV21-1
cdr3_length: 18
clone_size: NA
cdr3_nt: TGTGCCAGCAGCAAAGCACTAGATTCTAGCGGCTTCTACAATGAGCAGTTCTTC
cdr3_aa: CASSKALDSSGFYNEQFF

d_call: NA
j_call: TRBJ2-7
v_call: TRBV6-6
cdr3_length: 14
clone_size: NA
cdr3_nt: TGTGCCAGCAGTTACTCACAGGGTAACTACGAGCAGTACTTC
cdr3_aa: CASSYSQGNYEQYF

d_call: TRBD1
j_call: TRBJ1-4
v_call: TRBV4-1
cdr3_length: 17
clone_size: once
cdr3_nt: TGCGCCAGCAGCCATAAAGAGCGGACAGGGGAGAATGAAAAACTGTTTTTT
cdr3_aa: CASSHKERTGENEKLFF

d_call: NA
j_call: TRBJ1-4
v_call: TRBV7-6
cdr3_length: 16
clone_size: NA
cdr3_nt: TGTGCCAGCAGCTCTAGGACGGCAGGGGCGTATGAAAAACTGTTTTTT
cdr3_aa: CASSSRTAGAYEKLFF

d_call: TRBD2
j_call: TRBJ2-3
v_call: TRBV11-2
cdr3_length: 15
clone_size: NA
cdr3_nt: TGTGCCAGCAGCTTGGGACTAGCGGGGCCAGATACGCAGTATTTT
cdr3_aa: CASSLGLAGPDTQYF

d_call: NA
j_call: TRBJ2-1
v_call: TRBV5-1
cdr3_length: 14
clone_size: once
cdr3_nt: TGCGCCAGCAGCCCCGGGGGGCGGCCCAATGAGCAGTTCTTC
cdr3_aa: CASSPGGRPNEQFF

d_call: NA
j_call: TRBJ1-4
v_call: TRBV5-6
cdr3_length: 14
clone_size: NA
cdr3_nt: TGTGCCAGCAGCTTGGCAGGTACAAATGAAAAACTGTTTTTT
cdr3_aa: CASSLAGTNEKLFF

d_call: NA
j_call: TRBJ2-7
v_call: TRBV29-1
cdr3_length: 11
clone_size: few
cdr3_nt: TGCAGCGTTGCGGGAACCTACGAGCAGTACTTC
cdr3_aa: CSVAGTYEQYF

d_call: NA
j_call: TRBJ2-2
v_call: TRBV2
cdr3_length: 13
clone_size: NA
cdr3_nt: TGTGCCAGCAGTGAAGCCGGGTGGGGGGAGCTGTTTTTT
cdr3_aa: CASSEAGWGELFF

d_call: TRBD1
j_call: TRBJ1-6
v_call: TRBV6-6
cdr3_length: 15
clone_size: NA
cdr3_nt: TGTGCCAGCAGTGCACCGGGACAGGGAACCGTTCCCCTCCACTTT
cdr3_aa: CASSAPGQGTVPLHF

d_call: NA
j_call: TRBJ1-1
v_call: TRBV24-1
cdr3_length: 16
clone_size: once
cdr3_nt: TGTGCCACCAGTGATTGGATTGGACAGAATAACACTGAAGCTTTCTTT
cdr3_aa: CATSDWIGQNNTEAFF

d_call: NA
j_call: TRBJ2-5
v_call: TRBV18
cdr3_length: 15
clone_size: NA
cdr3_nt: TGTGCCAGCTCAGGGGACACTCTTTACCAAGAGACCCAGTACTTC
cdr3_aa: CASSGDTLYQETQYF

d_call: TRBD2
j_call: TRBJ2-1
v_call: TRBV19
cdr3_length: 18
clone_size: NA
cdr3_nt: TGTGCCAGTAGTATAGATCAGACTAGCGGGGGGGATAGGGGTGAGCAGTTCTTC
cdr3_aa: CASSIDQTSGGDRGEQFF

d_call: NA
j_call: TRBJ1-2
v_call: TRBV5-6
cdr3_length: 15
clone_size: once
cdr3_nt: TGTGCCAGCACCCCTGGCGGGGGTTATAACTATGGCTACACCTTC
cdr3_aa: CASTPGGGYNYGYTF

d_call: NA
j_call: TRBJ1-3
v_call: TRBV12-3/TRBV12-4
cdr3_length: 13
clone_size: NA
cdr3_nt: TGTGCCAGCAGTTCAGAACAAGGAAACACCATATATTTT
cdr3_aa: CASSSEQGNTIYF

d_call: TRBD2
j_call: TRBJ2-5
v_call: TRBV28
cdr3_length: 15
clone_size: NA
cdr3_nt: TGTGCCAGCAGTATAACTAGCGGGGGGGCTGGGACCCAGTACTTC
cdr3_aa: CASSITSGGAGTQYF

d_call: NA
j_call: TRBJ2-2
v_call: TRBV3-1/TRBV3-2
cdr3_length: 14
clone_size: once
cdr3_nt: TGTGCCAGCAGCCAAGATGCCCGCGCCGGGGAGCTGTTTTTT
cdr3_aa: CASSQDARAGELFF

d_call: NA
j_call: TRBJ1-2
v_call: TRBV6-2/TRBV6-3
cdr3_length: 17
clone_size: NA
cdr3_nt: TGTGCCAGCAGTTACTCCCCCAATCCAACCGCGTTCTATGGCTACACCTTC
cdr3_aa: CASSYSPNPTAFYGYTF

d_call: NA
j_call: TRBJ2-3
v_call: TRBV5-6
cdr3_length: 16
clone_size: NA
cdr3_nt: TGTGCCAGCAGCTTGGACTCGGGGTTTGGAACAGATACGCAGTATTTT
cdr3_aa: CASSLDSGFGTDTQYF

d_call: TRBD1
j_call: TRBJ2-7
v_call: TRBV5-6
cdr3_length: 19
clone_size: NA
cdr3_nt: TGTGCCAGCAGCCAAGACCGGGACAGGGGTTTTACTAGATCCTACGAGCAGTACTTC
cdr3_aa: CASSQDRDRGFTRSYEQYF

d_call: TRBD1
j_call: TRBJ2-2
v_call: TRBV29-1
cdr3_length: 15
clone_size: NA
cdr3_nt: TGCAGCGTTGAAGATCAGGGGGTGAACACCGGGGAGCTGTTTTTT
cdr3_aa: CSVEDQGVNTGELFF

d_call: NA
j_call: TRBJ2-7
v_call: TRBV7-2
cdr3_length: 12
clone_size: NA
cdr3_nt: TGTGCCAGCAGTGTGCAGGGCTACGAGCAGTACTTC
cdr3_aa: CASSVQGYEQYF

d_call: TRBD2
j_call: TRBJ2-2
v_call: TRBV6-5
cdr3_length: 16
clone_size: NA
cdr3_nt: TGTGCCAGCAGTTGGGGGGGGACGGCCGACACCGGGGAGCTGTTTTTT
cdr3_aa: CASSWGGTADTGELFF

d_call: NA
j_call: TRBJ1-1
v_call: TRBV19
cdr3_length: 14
clone_size: NA
cdr3_nt: TGTGCCAGTAGTATAGGGGGCTCAAACACTGAAGCTTTCTTT
cdr3_aa: CASSIGGSNTEAFF

d_call: TRBD1
j_call: TRBJ1-1
v_call: TRBV29-1
cdr3_length: 12
clone_size: NA
cdr3_nt: TGCAGCGTGGGGCAACAGGGGACTGAAGCTTTCTTT
cdr3_aa: CSVGQQGTEAFF

d_call: NA
j_call: TRBJ2-7
v_call: TRBV6-2/TRBV6-3
cdr3_length: 14
clone_size: NA
cdr3_nt: TGTGCCAGCAGTTCTTGGGGCCAAATCAGCGAGCAGTACTTC
cdr3_aa: CASSSWGQISEQYF

d_call: NA
j_call: TRBJ1-4
v_call: TRBV25-1
cdr3_length: 15
clone_size: NA
cdr3_nt: TGTGCCAGCAGTGGAGGCTCTTTGGGGGCAGCAGTTGAGATTTTT
cdr3_aa: CASSGGSLGAAVEIF

d_call: TRBD2
j_call: TRBJ2-3
v_call: TRBV4-3
cdr3_length: 18
clone_size: NA
cdr3_nt: TGCGCCAGCAGCCAGGGACTAGCGGGGGCCTCCCCCACAGATACGCAGTATTTT
cdr3_aa: CASSQGLAGASPTDTQYF

d_call: TRBD2
j_call: TRBJ2-1
v_call: TRBV11-2
cdr3_length: 16
clone_size: NA
cdr3_nt: TGTGCCAGCAGCTTAAGACTAGCGGGCTTTAACAATGAGCAGTTCTTC
cdr3_aa: CASSLRLAGFNNEQFF

d_call: NA
j_call: TRBJ1-2
v_call: TRBV2
cdr3_length: 14
clone_size: NA
cdr3_nt: TGTGCCAGCAGTGACCCAGGGGTGGTCTATGGCTACACCTTC
cdr3_aa: CASSDPGVVYGYTF